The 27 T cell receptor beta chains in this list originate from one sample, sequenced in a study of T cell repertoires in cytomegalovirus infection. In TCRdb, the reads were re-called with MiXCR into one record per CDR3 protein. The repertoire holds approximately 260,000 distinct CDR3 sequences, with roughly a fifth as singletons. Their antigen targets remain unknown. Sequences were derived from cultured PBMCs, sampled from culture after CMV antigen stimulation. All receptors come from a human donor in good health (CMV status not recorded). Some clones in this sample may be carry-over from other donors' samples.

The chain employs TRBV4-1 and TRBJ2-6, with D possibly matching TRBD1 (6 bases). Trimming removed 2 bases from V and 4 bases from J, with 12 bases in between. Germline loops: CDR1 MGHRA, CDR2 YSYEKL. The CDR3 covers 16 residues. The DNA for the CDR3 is TGCGCCAGCAGCCAACAGACAGGCGCCGGGGCCAACGTCCTGACTTTC. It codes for CASSQQTGAGANVLTF.

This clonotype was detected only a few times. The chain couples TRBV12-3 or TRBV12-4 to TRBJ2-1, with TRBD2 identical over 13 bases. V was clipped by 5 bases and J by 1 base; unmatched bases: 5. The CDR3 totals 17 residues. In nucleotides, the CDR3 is TGTGCCAGCAGTCTATCACTAGCGGGAGGGTCCTACAATGAGCAGTTCTTC. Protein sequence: CASSLSLAGGSYNEQFF.

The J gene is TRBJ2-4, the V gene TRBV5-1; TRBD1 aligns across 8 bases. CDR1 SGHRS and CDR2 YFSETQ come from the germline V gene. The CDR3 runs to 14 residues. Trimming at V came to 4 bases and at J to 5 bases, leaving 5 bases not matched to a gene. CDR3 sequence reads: CASSLGQGENIQYF. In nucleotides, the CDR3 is TGCGCCAGCAGCCTAGGACAGGGCGAAAACATTCAGTACTTC.

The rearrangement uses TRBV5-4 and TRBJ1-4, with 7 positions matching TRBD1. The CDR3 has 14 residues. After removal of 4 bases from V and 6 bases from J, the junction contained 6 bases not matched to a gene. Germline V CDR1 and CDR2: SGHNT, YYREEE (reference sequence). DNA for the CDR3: TGTGCCAGCAGCCGACAGGGAACCTATGAAAAACTGTTTTTT. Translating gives CASSRQGTYEKLFF.

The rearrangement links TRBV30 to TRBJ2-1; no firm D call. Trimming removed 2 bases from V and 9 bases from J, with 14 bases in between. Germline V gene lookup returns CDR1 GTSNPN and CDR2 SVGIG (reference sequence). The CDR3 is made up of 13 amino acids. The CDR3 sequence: CAWSPLIDLEQFF. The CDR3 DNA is TGTGCCTGGAGTCCATTGATAGATCTTGAGCAGTTCTTC. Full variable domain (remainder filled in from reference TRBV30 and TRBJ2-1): SQTIHQWPATLVQPVGSPLSLECTVEGTSNPNLYWYRQAAGRGLQLLFYSVGIGQISSEVPQNLSASRPQDRQFILSSKKLLLSDSGFYLCAWSPLIDLEQFFGPGTRLTVL.

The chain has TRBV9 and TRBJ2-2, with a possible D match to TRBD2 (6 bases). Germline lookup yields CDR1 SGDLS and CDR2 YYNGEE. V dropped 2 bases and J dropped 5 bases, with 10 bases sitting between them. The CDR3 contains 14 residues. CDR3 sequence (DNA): TGTGCCAGCAGCGTGTTTCGGGGGACCGGGGAGCTGTTTTTT. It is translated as CASSVFRGTGELFF.

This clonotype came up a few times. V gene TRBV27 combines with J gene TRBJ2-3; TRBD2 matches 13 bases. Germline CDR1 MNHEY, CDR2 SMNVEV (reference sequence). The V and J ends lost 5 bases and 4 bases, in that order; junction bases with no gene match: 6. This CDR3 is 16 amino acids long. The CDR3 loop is CASSRPTSGRPDTQYF. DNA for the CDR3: TGTGCCAGCAGTCGACCGACTAGCGGGAGGCCAGATACGCAGTATTTT.

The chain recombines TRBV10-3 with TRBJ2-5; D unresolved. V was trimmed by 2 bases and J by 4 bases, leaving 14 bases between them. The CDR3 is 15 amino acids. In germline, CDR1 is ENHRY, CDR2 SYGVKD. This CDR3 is CAISEEGIGTETQYF. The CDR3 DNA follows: TGTGCCATCAGTGAGGAAGGTATCGGTACAGAGACCCAGTACTTC.

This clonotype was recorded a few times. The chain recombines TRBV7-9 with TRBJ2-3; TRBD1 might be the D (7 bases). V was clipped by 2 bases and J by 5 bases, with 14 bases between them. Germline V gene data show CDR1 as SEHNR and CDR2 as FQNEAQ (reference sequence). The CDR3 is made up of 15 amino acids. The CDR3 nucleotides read TGTGCCAGCAGCTTACAGGGGGGAGCCGGAGATACGCAGTATTTT. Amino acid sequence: CASSLQGGAGDTQYF.

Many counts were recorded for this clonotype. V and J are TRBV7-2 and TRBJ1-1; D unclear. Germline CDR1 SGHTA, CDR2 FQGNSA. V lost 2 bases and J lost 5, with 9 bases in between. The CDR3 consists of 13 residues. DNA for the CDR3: TGTGCCAGCAGCTTATTTGAGGTAACTGAAGCTTTCTTT. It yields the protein CASSLFEVTEAFF.

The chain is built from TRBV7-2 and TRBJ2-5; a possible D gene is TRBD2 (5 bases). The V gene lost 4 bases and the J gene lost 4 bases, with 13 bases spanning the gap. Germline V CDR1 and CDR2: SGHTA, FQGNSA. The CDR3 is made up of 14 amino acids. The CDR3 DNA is TGTGCCAGCAGCTACCAGTCCGCGGGAGAGACCCAGTACTTC. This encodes CASSYQSAGETQYF. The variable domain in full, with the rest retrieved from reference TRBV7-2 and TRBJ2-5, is GAGVSQSPSNKVTEKGKDVELRCDPISGHTALYWYRQSLGQGLEFLIYFQGNSAPDKSGLPSDRFSAERTGGSVSTLTIQRTQQEDSAVYLCASSYQSAGETQYFGPGTRLLVL.

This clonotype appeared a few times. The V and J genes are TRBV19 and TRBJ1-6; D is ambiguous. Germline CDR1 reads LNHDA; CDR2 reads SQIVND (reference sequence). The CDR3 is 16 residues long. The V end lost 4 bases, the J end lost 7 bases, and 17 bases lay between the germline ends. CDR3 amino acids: CASSTGMMVRNSPLHF. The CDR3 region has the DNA TGTGCCAGTAGTACCGGGATGATGGTTAGGAATTCACCCCTCCACTTT.

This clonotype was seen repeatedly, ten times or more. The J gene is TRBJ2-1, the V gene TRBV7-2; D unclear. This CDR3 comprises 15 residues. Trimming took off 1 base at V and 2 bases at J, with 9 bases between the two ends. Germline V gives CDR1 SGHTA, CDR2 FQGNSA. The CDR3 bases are TGTGCCAGCAGCTTAGGCCGGATTACCTACAATGAGCAGTTCTTC. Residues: CASSLGRITYNEQFF.

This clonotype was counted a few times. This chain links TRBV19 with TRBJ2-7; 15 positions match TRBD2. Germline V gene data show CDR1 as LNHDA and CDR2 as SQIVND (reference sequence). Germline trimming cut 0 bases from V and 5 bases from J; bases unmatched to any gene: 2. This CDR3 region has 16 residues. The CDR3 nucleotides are TGTGCCAGTAGTATAGAAGGACTAGCGGGAGGGGACGAGCAGTACTTC. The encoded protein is CASSIEGLAGGDEQYF.

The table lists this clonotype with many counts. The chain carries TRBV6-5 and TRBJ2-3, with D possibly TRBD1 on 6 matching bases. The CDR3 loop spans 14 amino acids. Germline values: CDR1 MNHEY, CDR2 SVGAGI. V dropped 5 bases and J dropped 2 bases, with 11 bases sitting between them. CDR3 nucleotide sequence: TGTGCCAGCAGTCTCGACAGGCTCACAGATACGCAGTATTTT. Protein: CASSLDRLTDTQYF.

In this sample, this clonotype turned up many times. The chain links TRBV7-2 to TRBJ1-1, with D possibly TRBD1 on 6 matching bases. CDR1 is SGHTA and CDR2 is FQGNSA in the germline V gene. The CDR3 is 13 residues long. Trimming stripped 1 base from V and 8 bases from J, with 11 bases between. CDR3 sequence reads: CASSLDGTLEAFF. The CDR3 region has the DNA TGTGCCAGCAGCTTAGACGGGACACTAGAAGCTTTCTTT.

Here the CDR3 reads CSARATTEGNSPLHF. For the CDR3, the DNA is TGCAGTGCTAGGGCCACCACCGAGGGGAATTCACCCCTCCACTTT. V gene TRBV20-1 combines with J gene TRBJ1-6, with D perhaps TRBD1 (5 bases). V was cut by 3 bases and J by 7 bases, with 16 bases left in between. There are 15 residues in the CDR3. The germline V gene encodes CDR1 DFQATT and CDR2 SNEGSKA (reference sequence).

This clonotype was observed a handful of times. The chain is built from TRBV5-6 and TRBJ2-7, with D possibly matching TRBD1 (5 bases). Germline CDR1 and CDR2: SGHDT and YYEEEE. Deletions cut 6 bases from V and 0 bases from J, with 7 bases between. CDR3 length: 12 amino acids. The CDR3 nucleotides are TGTGCCAGCACCGACAGCTCCTACGAGCAGTACGTC. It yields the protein CASTDSSYEQYV.

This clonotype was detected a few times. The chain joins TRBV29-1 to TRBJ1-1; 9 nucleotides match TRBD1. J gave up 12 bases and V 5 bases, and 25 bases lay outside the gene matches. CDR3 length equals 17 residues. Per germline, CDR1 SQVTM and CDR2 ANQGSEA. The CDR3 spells CSVHANRGRSGAGVPFF. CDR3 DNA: TGCAGCGTTCATGCCAACAGGGGGCGATCAGGAGCTGGGGTTCCTTTCTTT.

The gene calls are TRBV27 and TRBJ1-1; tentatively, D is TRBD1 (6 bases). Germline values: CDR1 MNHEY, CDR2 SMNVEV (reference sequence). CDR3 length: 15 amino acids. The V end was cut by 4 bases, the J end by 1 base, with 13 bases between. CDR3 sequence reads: CASSSGQWENTEAFF. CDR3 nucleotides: TGTGCCAGCAGTTCAGGACAGTGGGAGAACACTGAAGCTTTCTTT.

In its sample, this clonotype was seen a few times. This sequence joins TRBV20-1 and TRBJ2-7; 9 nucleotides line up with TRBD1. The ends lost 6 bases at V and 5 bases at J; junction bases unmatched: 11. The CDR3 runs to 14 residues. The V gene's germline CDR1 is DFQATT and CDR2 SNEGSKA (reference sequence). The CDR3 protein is CSAPGDRELDEQYF. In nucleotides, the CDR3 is TGCAGTGCCCCGGGGGACAGGGAGCTGGACGAGCAGTACTTC.

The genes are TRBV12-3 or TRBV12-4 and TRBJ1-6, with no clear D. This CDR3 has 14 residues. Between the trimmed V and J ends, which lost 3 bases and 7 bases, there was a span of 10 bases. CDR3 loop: CASSFEVGNSPLHF. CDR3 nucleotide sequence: TGTGCCAGCAGTTTTGAGGTGGGGAATTCACCCCTCCACTTT.

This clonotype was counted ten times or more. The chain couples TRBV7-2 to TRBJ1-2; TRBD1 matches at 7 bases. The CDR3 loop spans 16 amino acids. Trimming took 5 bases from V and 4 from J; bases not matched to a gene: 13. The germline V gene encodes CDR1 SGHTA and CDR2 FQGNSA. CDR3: CASSPGSTGPFYGYTF. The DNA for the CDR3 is TGTGCCAGCAGCCCAGGGTCGACAGGGCCCTTCTATGGCTACACCTTC.

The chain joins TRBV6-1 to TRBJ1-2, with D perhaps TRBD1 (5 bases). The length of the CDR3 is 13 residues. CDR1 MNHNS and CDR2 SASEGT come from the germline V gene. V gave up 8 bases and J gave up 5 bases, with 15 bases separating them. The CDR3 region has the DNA TGTGCCAGCCACCGGGGGGGATTGTATGGCTACACCTTC. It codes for CASHRGGLYGYTF.

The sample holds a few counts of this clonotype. CDR3 sequence: CASSLGRGVDTEAFF. CDR3 DNA: TGTGCCAGCAGCTTAGGTAGGGGGGTGGACACTGAAGCTTTCTTT. V and J are TRBV7-2 and TRBJ1-1; D may be TRBD1 (6 bases). The CDR3 contains 15 residues. The V end was cut by 1 base, the J end by 3 bases, with 12 bases between. The germline CDR1 and CDR2 sequences are SGHTA and FQGNSA.

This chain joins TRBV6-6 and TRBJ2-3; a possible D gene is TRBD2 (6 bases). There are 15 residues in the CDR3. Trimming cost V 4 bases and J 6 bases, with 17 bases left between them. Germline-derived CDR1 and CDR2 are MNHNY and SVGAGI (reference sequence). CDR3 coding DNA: TGTGCCAGCAGTTCCTCGGGACTCACGGAGGATACGCAGTATTTT. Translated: CASSSSGLTEDTQYF.

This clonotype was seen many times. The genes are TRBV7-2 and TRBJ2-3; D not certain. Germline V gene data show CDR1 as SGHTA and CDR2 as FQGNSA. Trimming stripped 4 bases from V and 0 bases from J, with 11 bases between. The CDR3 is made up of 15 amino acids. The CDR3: CASSSRRWSTDTQYF. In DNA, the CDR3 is TGTGCCAGCAGCTCCCGACGGTGGAGCACAGATACGCAGTATTTT.